These 18 T cell receptor beta chains were sequenced from one sample in a study of T cell responses to AZD1222 COVID-19 vaccine. The method was immunoSEQ multiplex PCR; TCRdb's version includes in-frame clones alone and lacks a portion of them. This table has around 150,000 clones, more than 75% appearing once. The sequencing here drew on peripheral blood, taken 28 days after the second AZD1222 dose. The receptors stem from an adult who received the AZD1222 COVID-19 vaccine.

The V gene is TRBV10-2, the J gene TRBJ1-5; no definite D call. The CDR3 has 15 amino acids. Germline V lookup: CDR1 WSHSY, CDR2 SAAADI. V lost 2 bases, J lost 0 bases, and 8 bases lay in between. The CDR3 nucleotides are TGCGCCAGCAGTGAGGTGGGATATAGCAATCAGCCCCAGCATTTT. Residues: CASSEVGYSNQPQHF.

The chain recombines TRBV5-4 with TRBJ2-5; maybe TRBD2 (5 bases). In germline, CDR1 is SGHNT, CDR2 YYREEE (reference sequence). This CDR3 spans 15 amino acids. Trimming took 7 bases from V and 2 from J, leaving 18 bases between them. The CDR3 sequence is CASYTRDTLQETQYF. The CDR3 nucleotides read TGTGCCAGCTACACTAGGGATACCTTACAAGAGACCCAGTACTTC. The full variable domain, its missing parts supplied by reference TRBV5-4 and TRBJ2-5, is ETGVTQSPTHLIKTRGQQVTLRCSSQSGHNTVSWYQQALGQGPQFIFQYYREEENGRGNFPPRFSGLQFPNYSSELNVNALELDDSALYLCASYTRDTLQETQYFGPGTRLLVL.

This sequence joins TRBV7-8 and TRBJ1-1, with no clear D. Germline V CDR1 and CDR2: SGHVS, FQNEAQ. Between the trimmed V and J ends, which lost 5 bases and 3 bases, there was a span of 13 bases. The CDR3 runs 14 residues. The CDR3 DNA sequence: TGTGCCAGCAGCCCAACAGAGCGGGACACTGAAGCTTTCTTT. Residues: CASSPTERDTEAFF.

The chain recombines TRBV7-9 with TRBJ1-6; tentative D call: TRBD1 (6 bases). This CDR3 contains 11 residues. Looked up from germline, CDR1 is SEHNR and CDR2 is FQNEAQ (reference sequence). The V and J ends lost 2 bases and 16 bases respectively, with 9 bases between them. The CDR3 coding sequence is TGTGCCAGCAGCTTATGGGACAAACTCCACTTT. Its protein is CASSLWDKLHF. Together with reference TRBV7-9 and TRBJ1-6, the CDR3 gives the full variable domain: DTGVSQNPRHKITKRGQNVTFRCDPISEHNRLYWYRQTLGQGPEFLTYFQNEAQLEKSRLLSDRFSAERPKGSFSTLEIQRTEQGDSAMYLCASSLWDKLHFGNGTRLTVT.

A few counts support this clone. The genes are TRBV27 and TRBJ1-1; perhaps TRBD1 as D (6 bases). CDR1 and CDR2 (germline): MNHEY, SMNVEV (reference sequence). The CDR3 covers 14 residues. V was trimmed by 10 bases and J by 3 bases, leaving 18 bases between them. The CDR3 coding sequence is TGTGCCAAGACAGGCAGGGACGGGGACACTGAAGCTTTCTTT. It specifies CAKTGRDGDTEAFF.

V usage is TRBV7-2 and J usage is TRBJ1-2; D unclear. This CDR3 comprises 15 residues. Trimming shortened V by 6 bases and J by 4 bases, and 18 bases separated the two germline ends. Per the germline V gene, CDR1 is SGHTA and CDR2 is FQGNSA. CDR3 nucleotide sequence: TGTGCCAGCAGGTATAAAGTGACGCAGGTCTATGGCTACACCTTC. It translates to CASRYKVTQVYGYTF.

This clone was seen once. The chain combines TRBV5-1 with TRBJ2-7; 9 nucleotides line up with TRBD2. This CDR3 contains 16 residues. Losses at the gene ends were 6 bases for V and 4 bases for J; bases not matched to a gene: 14. CDR1 and CDR2 (germline): SGHRS, YFSETQ. The CDR3, as DNA: TGCGCCAGCACCCTGGAGGGTAGCGGGGGCCTTTACGAGCAGTACTTC. This codes for CASTLEGSGGLYEQYF.

The V gene is TRBV5-1, the J gene TRBJ1-1, with D possibly being TRBD1 (5 bases). CDR1 is SGHRS, CDR2 YFSETQ, per germline. The CDR3 runs to 12 residues. V lost 5 bases and J 6 bases, leaving 11 bases between the germline ends. CDR3: CASRSRDSEAFF. CDR3 DNA sequence: TGCGCCAGCAGGTCTCGGGACTCTGAAGCTTTCTTT.

This clone appeared a single time. The V call is TRBV7-2, the J call TRBJ2-4, with TRBD2 identical over 7 bases. The V and J ends lost 1 base and 11 bases, in that order; junction bases with no gene match: 5. Germline CDR1 is SGHTA and CDR2 is FQGNSA. CDR3 size: 13 residues. The CDR3 nucleotides are TGTGCCAGCAGCTTAGAACCGGGGGGAGTTCAGTACTTC. It codes for CASSLEPGGVQYF.

The V and J genes are TRBV11-2 and TRBJ2-5; D possibly corresponds to TRBD2 (6 bases). CDR1 SGHAT and CDR2 FQNNGV come from the germline V gene. This CDR3 spans 12 amino acids. V was shortened by 8 bases and J by 1 base, with 8 bases between the two germline ends. The CDR3 coding sequence is TGTGCCAGCGCGGGGCCCCAAGAGACCCAGTACTTC. Protein: CASAGPQETQYF.

The rearrangement joins TRBV6-2 or TRBV6-3 to TRBJ1-1; unclear D gene. V shed 4 bases and J shed 4 bases, with 16 bases lying between them. This CDR3 has 15 amino acids. Germline V gene lookup returns CDR1 MNHEY and CDR2 SVGEGT. The CDR3 sequence: CASSSNNRMGTEAFF. The CDR3 DNA is TGTGCCAGCAGTTCCAACAATCGGATGGGCACTGAAGCTTTCTTT.

This chain uses TRBV18 with TRBJ2-1, with D maybe TRBD2 (5 bases). CDR1 and CDR2 from the germline V gene are KGHSH and LQKENI. Trimming cost V 0 bases and J 10 bases, with 7 bases left between them. CDR3 length equals 12 residues. The CDR3 here is CASSPPEEEQFF. CDR3 sequence (DNA): TGTGCCAGCTCACCACCGGAGGAAGAGCAGTTCTTC.

The chain has TRBV10-3 and TRBJ2-7, with D possibly matching TRBD1 (6 bases). Germline CDR1 ENHRY, CDR2 SYGVKD. V dropped 9 bases and J dropped 5 bases, with 20 bases sitting between them. CDR3 size: 14 residues. The DNA for the CDR3 is TGTGCCATTGGGACACAGGACCAGGGCCACGAGCAGTACTTC. Translated: CAIGTQDQGHEQYF.

The V call is TRBV13, the J call TRBJ1-1; no definite D call. Per germline, CDR1 PRHDT and CDR2 FYEKMQ (reference sequence). The V gene lost 1 base and the J gene lost 0 bases, with 9 bases spanning the gap. This CDR3 is 15 amino acids long. The CDR3 nucleotides are TGTGCCAGCAGCTTAGATGGTTACATGAACACTGAAGCTTTCTTT. The encoded protein is CASSLDGYMNTEAFF.

V gene TRBV7-8 combines with J gene TRBJ1-1, with D unresolved. V shed 5 bases and J shed 0 bases, with 16 bases lying between them. This CDR3 is built from 16 residues. Germline lookup yields CDR1 SGHVS and CDR2 FQNEAQ. CDR3 nucleotides: TGTGCCAGCAGCCCGGGAACAGCCAACATGAACACTGAAGCTTTCTTT. Translating it yields CASSPGTANMNTEAFF. The full variable domain, with the rest looked up from reference TRBV7-8 and TRBJ1-1, is GAGVSQSPRYKVAKRGQDVALRCDPISGHVSLFWYQQALGQGPEFLTYFQNEAQLDKSGLPSDRFFAERPEGSVSTLKIQRTQQEDSAVYLCASSPGTANMNTEAFFGQGTRLTVV.

The chain uses TRBV6-6 and TRBJ1-5, with D tentatively TRBD1 (6 bases). The CDR3 is made up of 14 amino acids. V was cut by 7 bases and J by 3 bases, with 13 bases left in between. Germline CDR1 reads MNHNY; CDR2 reads SVGAGI (reference sequence). The CDR3 region has the DNA TGTGCCAGCACCCCCACAGGGAACAATCAGCCCCAGCATTTT. Translating gives CASTPTGNNQPQHF.

The chain uses TRBV6-2 or TRBV6-3 and TRBJ1-5; TRBD1 aligns across 9 bases. This CDR3 has 18 residues. Per the germline V gene, CDR1 is MNHEY and CDR2 is SVGEGT. V lost 0 bases and J lost 0; bases outside the gene matches: 6. In DNA form, the CDR3 reads TGTGCCAGCAGTTACTCGGGACAGGGATCGAGTAGCAATCAGCCCCAGCATTTT. Its protein product is CASSYSGQGSSSNQPQHF.

The CDR3 region has the DNA TGTGCCAGCAAGTTTGCGGGGGACACTGAAGCTTTCTTT. Translating gives CASKFAGDTEAFF. The chain carries TRBV6-5 and TRBJ1-1; D might be TRBD1 (5 bases). V lost 7 bases to trimming and J lost 3 bases, with 12 bases between them. CDR1 MNHEY and CDR2 SVGAGI come from the germline V gene. The CDR3 sequence is 13 residues long.